The 5 T cell receptor beta chains given below trace back to one sample, sequenced in a study of blood T cell repertoires in COVID-19. The table came from immunoSEQ multiplex PCR; TCRdb's copy has only in-frame clones and leaves some out. The sample holds roughly 150,000 clones; 81% are singletons and the top ten take approximately 10%. The sample consisted of peripheral blood. The receptors here all came from a human donor in a cohort sampled during active COVID-19.

The chain couples TRBV4-1 to TRBJ2-5; TRBD1 matches 8 bases. Trimming took 0 bases from V and 3 from J; bases not matched to a gene: 0. The CDR3 covers 14 residues. In germline, CDR1 is MGHRA, CDR2 YSYEKL. The CDR3 region is CASSQEGQEETQYF. The DNA of the CDR3 is TGCGCCAGCAGCCAAGAGGGACAGGAAGAGACCCAGTACTTC.

The chain links TRBV6-5 to TRBJ2-7, with D possibly matching TRBD2 (5 bases). The germline CDR1 and CDR2 sequences are MNHEY and SVGAGI. The CDR3 extends over 12 amino acids. Trimming removed 8 bases at V and 5 bases at J, with 13 bases between. DNA of the CDR3: TGTGCCAGCTCGGCGGGCTTGGACGAGCAGTACTTC. Translating gives CASSAGLDEQYF.

This chain connects TRBV10-3 to TRBJ1-2; D perhaps matches TRBD1 (5 bases). With 4 bases removed from V and 7 bases from J, the gap between germline ends came to 13 bases. The CDR3 is 13 residues long. In germline, CDR1 is ENHRY, CDR2 SYGVKD. The chain's CDR3 is CAISASGDGGYTF. The CDR3, as DNA: TGTGCCATCAGTGCATCGGGGGATGGTGGCTACACCTTC.

J is TRBJ2-1 and V is TRBV9; D gene uncertain. The CDR3 consists of 10 residues. Germline values: CDR1 SGDLS, CDR2 YYNGEE. Deletions cut 0 bases from V and 15 bases from J, with 7 bases between. CDR3 sequence: CASSVALRFF. For the CDR3, the DNA is TGTGCCAGCAGCGTAGCCCTCCGGTTCTTC.

The chain combines TRBV30 with TRBJ1-2, with 7 bases lining up with TRBD1. Trimming removed 3 bases from V and 4 bases from J; junction bases left unmatched: 11. From germline, CDR1 is GTSNPN and CDR2 SVGIG (reference sequence). This CDR3 region has 15 residues. The CDR3 DNA reads TGTGCCTGGAGCGATAGGAGGGGGCGCATCTATGGCTACACCTTC. This gives the protein CAWSDRRGRIYGYTF.